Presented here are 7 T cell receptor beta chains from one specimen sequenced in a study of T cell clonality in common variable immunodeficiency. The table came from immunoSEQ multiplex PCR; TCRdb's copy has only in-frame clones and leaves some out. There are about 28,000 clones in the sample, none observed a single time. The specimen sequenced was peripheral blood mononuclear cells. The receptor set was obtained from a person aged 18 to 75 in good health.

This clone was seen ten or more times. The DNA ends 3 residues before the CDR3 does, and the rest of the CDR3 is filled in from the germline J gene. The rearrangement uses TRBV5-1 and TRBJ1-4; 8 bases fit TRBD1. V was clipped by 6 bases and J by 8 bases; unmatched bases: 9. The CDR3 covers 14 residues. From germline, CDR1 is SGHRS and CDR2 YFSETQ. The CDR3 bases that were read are TGCGCCAGCAACCCAGGGGGCTCCGGGGAAAAA. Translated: CASNPGGSGEK. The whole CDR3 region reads CASNPGGSGEKLFF.

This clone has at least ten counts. The covered CDR3 bases are TGTGCCAGTTTAACGGGAAGGACAGAAAACTATGGC. This sequence encodes CASLTGRTENYG. The CDR3 as a whole reads CASLTGRTENYGYTF. The chain uses TRBV19 and TRBJ1-2; tentatively, D is TRBD1 (6 bases). The read ends 3 residues shy of where the CDR3 ends; the end is completed using the germline J gene. CDR3 length: 15 amino acids. Germline loops: CDR1 LNHDA, CDR2 SQIVND (reference sequence). The V end lost 8 bases, the J end lost 2 bases, and 18 bases lay between the germline ends.

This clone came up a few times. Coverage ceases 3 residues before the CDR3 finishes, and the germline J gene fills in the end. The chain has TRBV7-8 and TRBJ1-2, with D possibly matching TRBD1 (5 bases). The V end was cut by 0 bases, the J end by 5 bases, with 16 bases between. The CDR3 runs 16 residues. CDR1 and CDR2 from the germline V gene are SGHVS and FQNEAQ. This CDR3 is CASSLASIGAKYGYTF. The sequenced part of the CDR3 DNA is TGTGCCAGCAGCTTAGCGTCGATAGGGGCAAAATATGGC.

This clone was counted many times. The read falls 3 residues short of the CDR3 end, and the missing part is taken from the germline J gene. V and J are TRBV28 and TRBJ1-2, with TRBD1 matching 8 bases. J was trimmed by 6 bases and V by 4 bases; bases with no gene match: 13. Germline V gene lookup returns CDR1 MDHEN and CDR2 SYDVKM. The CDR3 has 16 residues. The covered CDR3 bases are TGTGCCAGCAGTTCCCCCCGGGACAGGTGGGAGGATGGC. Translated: CASSSPRDRWEDG. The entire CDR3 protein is CASSSPRDRWEDGYTF.

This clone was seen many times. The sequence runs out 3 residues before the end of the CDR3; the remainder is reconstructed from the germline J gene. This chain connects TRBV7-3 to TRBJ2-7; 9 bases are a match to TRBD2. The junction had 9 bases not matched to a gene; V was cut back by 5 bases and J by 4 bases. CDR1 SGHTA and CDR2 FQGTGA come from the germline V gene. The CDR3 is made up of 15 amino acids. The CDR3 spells CASSPRGGGDYEQYF. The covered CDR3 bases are TGTGCCAGCAGCCCACGCGGCGGGGGGGATTACGAG. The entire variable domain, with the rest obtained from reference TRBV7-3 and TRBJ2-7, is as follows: GAGVSQTPSNKVTEKGKYVELRCDPISGHTALYWYRQSLGQGPEFLIYFQGTGAADDSGLPNDRFFAVRPEGSVSTLKIQRTERGDSAVYLCASSPRGGGDYEQYFGPGTRLTVT.

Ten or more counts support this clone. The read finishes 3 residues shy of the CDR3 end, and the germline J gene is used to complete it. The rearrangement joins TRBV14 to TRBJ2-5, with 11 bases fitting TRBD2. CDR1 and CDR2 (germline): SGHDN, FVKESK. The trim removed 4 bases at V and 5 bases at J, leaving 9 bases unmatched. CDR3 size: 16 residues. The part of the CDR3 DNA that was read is TGTGCCAGCAGCCTCATAGCGGGGGGGCCGCGGGAGACC. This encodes CASSLIAGGPRET. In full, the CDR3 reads CASSLIAGGPRETQYF.

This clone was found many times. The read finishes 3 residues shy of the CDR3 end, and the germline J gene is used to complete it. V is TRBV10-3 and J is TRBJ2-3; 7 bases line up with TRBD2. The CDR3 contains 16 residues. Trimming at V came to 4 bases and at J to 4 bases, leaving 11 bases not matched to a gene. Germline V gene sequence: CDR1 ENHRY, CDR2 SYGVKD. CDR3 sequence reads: CAISVSGGTPSDTQYF. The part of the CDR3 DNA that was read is TGTGCCATCAGTGTCTCGGGGGGTACGCCCTCAGATACG.